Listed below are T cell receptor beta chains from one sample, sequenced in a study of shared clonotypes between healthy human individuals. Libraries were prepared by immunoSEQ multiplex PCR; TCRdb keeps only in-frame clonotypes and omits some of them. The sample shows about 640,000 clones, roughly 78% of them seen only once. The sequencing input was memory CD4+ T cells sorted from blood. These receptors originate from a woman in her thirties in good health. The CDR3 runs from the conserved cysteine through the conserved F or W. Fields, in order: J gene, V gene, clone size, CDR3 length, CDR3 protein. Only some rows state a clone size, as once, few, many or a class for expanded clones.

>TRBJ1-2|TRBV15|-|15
CATSPRRDANYGYTF
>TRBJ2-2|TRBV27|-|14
CASSLRGDTGELFF
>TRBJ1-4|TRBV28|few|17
CASSLLSGTGELGKLFF
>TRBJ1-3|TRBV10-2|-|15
CASSTGTGNGNTIYF
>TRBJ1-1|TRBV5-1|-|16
CASSLGPGSMNTEAFF
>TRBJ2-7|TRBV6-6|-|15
CATHNSGDLYYEQYF
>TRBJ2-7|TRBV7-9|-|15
CASSLSRDSSYEQYF
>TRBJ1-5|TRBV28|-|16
CASSFFRGGNNQPQHF
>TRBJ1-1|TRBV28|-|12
CASSLRGTEAFF
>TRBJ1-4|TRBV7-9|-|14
CASGRDRLSEKLFF
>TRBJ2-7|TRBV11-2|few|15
CASSLGPGLSYEQYF
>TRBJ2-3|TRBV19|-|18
CASSIEYGAGSSTDTQYF
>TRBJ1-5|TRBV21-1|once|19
CASSKWAPGIFGSNQPQHF
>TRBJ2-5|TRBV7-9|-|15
CASSRWTGDQETQYF
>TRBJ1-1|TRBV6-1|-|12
CASKRGNTEAFF
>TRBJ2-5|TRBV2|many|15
CASRNTLPGEETQYF
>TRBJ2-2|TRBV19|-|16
CASSNSGTGGAGELFF
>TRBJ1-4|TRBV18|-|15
CASSSGGQRNEKLFF
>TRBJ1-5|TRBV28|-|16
CASSPGQLISNQPQHF
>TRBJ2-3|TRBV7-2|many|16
CASSYSASGSGDTQYF
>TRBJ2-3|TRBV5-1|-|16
CASSSGTTTSTDTQYF
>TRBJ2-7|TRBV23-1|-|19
CASRRTPTGSLQPLYEQYF
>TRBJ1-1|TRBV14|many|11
CASSQEYEAFF
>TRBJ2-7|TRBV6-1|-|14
CASGGLAGTYEQYF
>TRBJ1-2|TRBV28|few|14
CASSLSGGGYGYTF
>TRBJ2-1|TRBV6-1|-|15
CASSATSGRRNEQFF